This TCR beta chain was profiled in a study of blood T cell repertoires in COVID-19 (dated by TCRdb to the early 2020s). For the wider study: Samples from collaborators originated in the United States, Italy and Spain and spanned both the acute and convalescent phases of COVID-19. The prospective study material was composed of cDNA or gDNA derived from T cells, B-cell-depleted T cells, or PBMCs. Subjects who had been exposed to COVID-19, were actively infected with it, or had recovered from it provided the deeply sampled blood TCRbeta repertoires that made up the dataset. The repertoires were released in a freely available public database meant as a resource for research on the immune response to SARS-CoV-2. The samples were drawn from two sources: the first 160 participants of the ongoing ImmuneRACE study, and 1,000 to 1,500 subjects contributed by 6 global collaborators. Nearly every sample came with metadata listing a de-identified subject ID, COVID-19 status, age in years and sex. Where available, HLA class I and class II types were taken from metadata supplied by the sample provider and were not determined by assay-based typing. What the research found in general, with its limitations: Clinical and demographic metadata were provided uncurated, with the amount varying by source and participant.

TCRbeta CDR3 regions were amplified from genomic DNA by means of the immunoSEQ Assay, a bias-controlled multiplex PCR. On the study's bioinformatics: Within the assay, amplification of reference gene primers was used to estimate how many nucleated cells each sample contained. To quantify the absolute abundance of each unique TCRbeta CDR3 rearrangement, sequence reads were collapsed and filtered. For each sample, productive Simpson clonality was calculated as the square root of Simpson's diversity index over productive rearrangements. TCRdb re-hosts the immuneACCESS table, in-frame sequences only. Its copies lack some clones; in the studies checked, an unresolved V gene accounts for under half of them, and the cause for the rest is not known. The D gene and trimming were derived from the DNA, and the V and J assignments and clone size from that table. The sample has almost 400,000 clones on record, about 89% of them singletons. Clones ranked in the top ten supply 2.3% of the sample.

Points on this clone: The specificity of this receptor is unknown. No quality values exist for individual bases; no much larger clone is one base distant.

One collaborating source in Seattle enrolled patients during active infection and followed them longitudinally through the course of disease. Whole blood was collected in K2EDTA tubes by collaborating institutions according to the institutions' own protocols. Collaborator samples were shipped for TCRbeta analysis as frozen whole blood, isolated PBMCs, or DNA extracted from either sample type. CDR3 length: 16 amino acids, cysteine to phenylalanine. Only the CDR3 portion is preserved as DNA: 48 bases, with reading frame beginning at the first base. V loses 5 bases of germline sequence and J loses 0 bases, and the interval between the two ends is 16 bases. CDR1 and CDR2 (SEHNR, FQNEAQ) derive from the germline V gene (reference sequence).

The sequencing sample was made of peripheral blood. This chain joins TRBV7-9 to TRBJ1-1; possibly the D gene is TRBD1, per 5 matching bases. This receptor was taken from a woman aged 60 to 75 with COVID-19, enrolled during active disease. CDR3 reads: CASSRRPGQVNTEAFF. The bases are TGTGCCAGCAGCCGACGGCCCGGACAAGTGAACACTGAAGCTTTCTTT.